This T cell receptor (beta chain) stems from a study of beta chain features in type 1 diabetes. Overall study findings and caveats: Compared with healthy donors, patients appeared to share more similar naive, central memory and regulatory TCRB repertoires.

As every portion of the isolated RNA was reverse transcribed, the sequencing read expressed TCRB transcripts. Produced via immunoSEQ multiplex PCR; TCRdb's table is partial and in-frame only. This sample has 200,000 to 250,000 clones, with around 14% found just once. Averaging about 120 mL, one heparinised blood draw was given by each donor. A sort by CD45RO/CCR7/CD25/CD127/CD95/CD27 yielded CD4+ naive, central memory, regulatory and stem cell-like memory cells. Trimming took off 3 bases at V and 5 bases at J, with 16 bases between the two ends. There are 15 residues in the CDR3. Looked up from germline, CDR1 is WSHSY and CDR2 is SAAADI. As for this clone: What it binds is unknown.

This chain connects TRBV10-2 to TRBJ1-1, with D possibly being TRBD1 (6 bases). This clonotype originated in a woman aged 40 to 49 in good health. Sequences were obtained from naive CD4+ T cells from blood. The CDR3 sequence: CASSEWGGAGTEAFF. CDR3 DNA sequence: TGCGCCAGCAGTGAATGGGGGGGCGCGGGAACTGAAGCTTTCTTT.